Listed below are T cell receptor beta chains from one sample, sequenced in a study of cytomegalovirus exposure and HLA in healthy donors. The table came from immunoSEQ multiplex PCR; TCRdb's copy has only in-frame clones and leaves some out. Across approximately 110,000 clones, the top ten clones capture approximately 6.2% of the sample. Sequenced: PBMCs. The receptors here all came from a man aged 40-55 years in good health and CMV-seropositive. The CDR3 runs from the conserved cysteine through the conserved F or W. D genes are given only for firm matches.

D	J	V	CDR3	DNA
TRBD2	TRBJ2-5	TRBV7-7	CASSLGFSGREETQYF	TGTGCCAGCAGCTTAGGCTTTAGCGGGAGGGAAGAGACCCAGTACTTC
NA	TRBJ1-5	TRBV4-3	CASSLVEGDQPQHF	TGCGCCAGCAGCCTCGTGGAGGGTGATCAGCCCCAGCATTTT
NA	TRBJ2-3	TRBV4-1	CASSQTPAGGTTDTQYF	TGCGCCAGCAGCCAAACCCCGGCAGGTGGTACCACAGATACGCAGTATTTT
NA	TRBJ2-3	TRBV18	CASSPANLRTDTQYF	TGTGCCAGCTCACCGGCAAACCTCCGAACAGATACGCAGTATTTT
NA	TRBJ2-7	TRBV5-1	CASSPRVGASYEQYF	TGCGCCAGCTCGCCTCGCGTCGGTGCATCCTACGAGCAGTACTTC
TRBD1	TRBJ1-1	TRBV19	CASTRTGVRTEAFF	TGTGCCAGTACTAGGACAGGGGTTCGGACTGAAGCTTTCTTT
NA	TRBJ2-7	TRBV19	CASSIDPPRTYEQYF	TGTGCCAGTAGTATAGATCCCCCGAGAACCTACGAGCAGTACTTC
TRBD1	TRBJ1-5	TRBV7-2	CASNPQTGNNQPQHF	TGTGCCAGCAACCCGCAGACAGGGAACAATCAGCCCCAGCATTTT
TRBD1	TRBJ1-1	TRBV19	CASTDRGNTEAFF	TGTGCCAGCACGGACAGGGGGAACACTGAAGCTTTCTTT
TRBD2	TRBJ2-5	TRBV9	CASSVVAGGQETQYF	TGTGCCAGCAGCGTTGTAGCGGGAGGGCAAGAGACCCAGTACTTC
NA	TRBJ1-2	TRBV19	CASSYLGSYGYTF	TGTGCCAGTAGTTACCTCGGGAGCTATGGCTACACCTTC
NA	TRBJ2-2	TRBV7-8	CASSLFAGSFAGELFF	TGTGCCAGCAGCTTATTTGCGGGATCTTTCGCCGGGGAGCTGTTTTTT
TRBD1	TRBJ1-1	TRBV5-1	CASSADRGPMNTEAFF	TGCGCCAGCAGCGCAGACAGGGGACCCATGAACACTGAAGCTTTCTTT
NA	TRBJ1-5	TRBV11-2	CASSPGHNNQPQHF	TGTGCCAGCAGCCCCGGACACAACAATCAGCCCCAGCATTTT
TRBD1	TRBJ1-1	TRBV18	CASSPGQIMNTEAFF	TGTGCCAGCTCACCGGGACAGATCATGAACACTGAAGCTTTCTTT
TRBD1	TRBJ1-5	TRBV6-5	CASSYGRTGDPQHF	TGTGCCAGCAGTTACGGGAGGACAGGGGACCCCCAGCATTTT
NA	TRBJ2-4	TRBV30	CAWSGGQANQYF	TGTGCCTGGAGCGGTGGACAAGCGAATCAGTACTTC
NA	TRBJ2-3	TRBV27	CASSKERQDTQYF	TGTGCCAGCAGTAAGGAGAGGCAAGATACGCAGTATTTT
TRBD1	TRBJ1-4	TRBV7-9	CASSSLSMTGNEKLFF	TGTGCCAGCAGCTCACTTTCTATGACAGGGAATGAAAAACTGTTTTTT
TRBD2	TRBJ2-1	TRBV2	CASRLAGGSYNEQFF	TGTGCCAGTCGGCTAGCGGGGGGCTCCTACAATGAGCAGTTCTTC
NA	TRBJ2-7	TRBV5-1	CASSLPTYEQYF	TGCGCCAGCAGCTTACCTACCTACGAGCAGTACTTC
NA	TRBJ1-3	TRBV9	CASSEGENTIYF	TGTGCCAGCAGCGAGGGGGAAAACACCATATATTTT
TRBD2	TRBJ2-7	TRBV30	CACKAAGGYEQYF	TGTGCCTGCAAGGCAGCGGGAGGGTACGAGCAGTACTTC
TRBD1	TRBJ2-3	TRBV12-5	CASGYNPGQGRSTQYF	TGTGCTAGTGGTTACAACCCGGGACAGGGGCGGTCTACGCAGTATTTT
NA	TRBJ2-3	TRBV27	CASSPGWADTQYF	TGTGCCAGCAGTCCAGGCTGGGCAGATACGCAGTATTTT
TRBD1	TRBJ2-7	TRBV29-1	CSVEGGDRDYEQYF	TGCAGCGTTGAAGGGGGGGACAGGGACTACGAGCAGTACTTC
NA	TRBJ2-7	TRBV5-6	CASSPGGLPPYEQYF	TGTGCCAGCAGCCCTGGGGGACTCCCCCCCTACGAGCAGTACTTC
NA	TRBJ2-2	TRBV5-1	CASSPGRGQNTGELFF	TGCGCCAGCAGCCCGGGTAGGGGACAGAACACCGGGGAGCTGTTTTTT
TRBD2	TRBJ2-1	TRBV4-2	CASSQKPGTSGEQFF	TGTGCCAGCAGCCAAAAACCTGGGACTAGCGGTGAGCAGTTCTTC
NA	TRBJ2-7	TRBV6-5	CASSYSRASFEQYF	TGTGCCAGCAGTTACTCGCGGGCGTCTTTCGAGCAGTACTTC
NA	TRBJ1-2	TRBV29-1	CSVRGGPGTNYGYTF	TGCAGCGTCCGGGGGGGACCTGGGACTAACTATGGCTACACCTTC
NA	TRBJ2-5	TRBV11-1	CASSLDSKETQYF	TGTGCCAGCAGCTTGGACAGTAAGGAGACCCAGTACTTC
NA	TRBJ1-5	TRBV18	CASSEVLNQPQHF	TGTGCCAGCTCAGAGGTCCTCAATCAGCCCCAGCATTTT
NA	TRBJ1-1	TRBV7-2	CASSFLGGGPWSEAFF	TGTGCCAGCAGCTTTTTGGGCGGGGGTCCGTGGTCTGAAGCTTTCTTT
NA	TRBJ1-2	TRBV6-1	CASIGGATDYGYTF	TGTGCCAGCATAGGGGGGGCCACCGACTATGGCTACACCTTC
TRBD1	TRBJ1-4	TRBV6-5	CASSIRQGKREKLFF	TGTGCCAGCAGTATTAGACAGGGCAAACGAGAAAAACTGTTTTTT
NA	TRBJ2-2	TRBV7-9	CASSLADRRHTGELFF	TGTGCCAGCAGCTTAGCGGATAGGCGGCACACCGGGGAGCTGTTTTTT
TRBD1	TRBJ2-3	TRBV7-9	CASWDSVLDTQYF	TGTGCCAGCTGGGACAGCGTTTTAGATACGCAGTATTTT
TRBD1	TRBJ2-1	TRBV7-2	CASSSLTGAYNEQFF	TGTGCCAGCAGCTCACTGACAGGGGCCTACAATGAGCAGTTCTTC
TRBD2	TRBJ2-7	TRBV5-4	CASSSRTRSYEQYF	TGTGCCAGCAGCTCCCGGACTAGAAGCTACGAGCAGTACTTC
TRBD2	TRBJ2-3	TRBV18	CASSPELAGTDTQYF	TGTGCCAGCTCACCAGAGCTAGCGGGCACAGATACGCAGTATTTT
TRBD1	TRBJ2-3	TRBV4-3	CASSQGNRGWKDTQYF	TGCGCCAGCAGCCAAGGTAACAGGGGATGGAAAGATACGCAGTATTTT
TRBD2	TRBJ2-5	TRBV27	CASSSLGLAGVETQYF	TGTGCCAGCAGCTCGCTAGGACTAGCGGGAGTAGAGACCCAGTACTTC
TRBD1	TRBJ1-5	TRBV12-5	CASGYTSGGKEGNQPQHF	TGTGCTAGTGGTTATACTTCAGGGGGCAAGGAAGGCAATCAGCCCCAGCATTTT
TRBD1	TRBJ2-3	TRBV29-1	CSVTGTGASTDTQYF	TGCAGCGTTACCGGGACAGGGGCTAGCACAGATACGCAGTATTTT
NA	TRBJ1-3	TRBV9	CASSAVPYGATGTIYF	TGTGCCAGCAGCGCTGTCCCCTATGGGGCTACCGGCACCATATATTTT
NA	TRBJ1-2	TRBV27	CASRDYYGYTF	TGTGCCAGCAGGGACTACTATGGCTACACCTTC